A single sample is the source of the 25 T cell receptor beta chains below, sequenced in a study of T cell responses to AZD1222 COVID-19 vaccine. Sequencing was performed with immunoSEQ multiplex PCR; in TCRdb, only in-frame clones are kept and a portion is missing. The sample has fewer than 150,000 clones; around 92% are singletons. This sample comprised peripheral blood, obtained on day 0 of AZD1222 vaccination. The receptors shown here come from an adult in good health.

This clone appeared a few times. The V and J genes are TRBV29-1 and TRBJ1-2; 7 bases are shared with TRBD1. Germline assignment: CDR1 SQVTM and CDR2 ANQGSEA. The CDR3 sequence is 11 residues long. After removal of 6 bases from V and 7 bases from J, the junction contained 5 bases not matched to a gene. Written as DNA, the CDR3 is TGCAGCGTCACGACAGGGAGTGGCTACACCTTC. Protein sequence: CSVTTGSGYTF. Complete variable domain (other parts from reference TRBV29-1 and TRBJ1-2): SAVISQKPSRDICQRGTSLTIQCQVDSQVTMMFWYRQQPGQSLTLIATANQGSEATYESGFVIDKFPISRPNLTFSTLTVSNMSPEDSSIYLCSVTTGSGYTFGSGTRLTVV.

This clone is a singleton in its sample. The gene calls are TRBV7-8 and TRBJ2-5, with 8 positions matching TRBD1. Looked up from germline, CDR1 is SGHVS and CDR2 is FQNEAQ. V shed 2 bases and J 5 bases; nucleotides not matched to a gene: 10. The CDR3 totals 16 residues. The CDR3 here is CASSLRRDRPGETQYF. In DNA, the CDR3 is TGTGCCAGCAGCTTACGGCGGGACAGGCCTGGGGAGACCCAGTACTTC. Drawing the rest from reference TRBV7-8 and TRBJ2-5, the complete variable domain is GAGVSQSPRYKVAKRGQDVALRCDPISGHVSLFWYQQALGQGPEFLTYFQNEAQLDKSGLPSDRFFAERPEGSVSTLKIQRTQQEDSAVYLCASSLRRDRPGETQYFGPGTRLLVL.

This clone was recorded once. This rearrangement joins TRBV5-6 to TRBJ2-7; 8 nucleotides align to TRBD2. The CDR3 loop spans 14 amino acids. After removal of 2 bases from V and 3 bases from J, the junction contained 4 bases not matched to a gene. The germline gives CDR1 SGHDT, CDR2 YYEEEE. CDR3 protein: CASSLGAGGYEQYF. Here the CDR3 DNA reads TGTGCCAGCAGCTTAGGGGCGGGAGGCTACGAGCAGTACTTC.

The chain couples TRBV6-1 to TRBJ2-7, with 11 bases identical to TRBD1. Germline V gene sequence: CDR1 MNHNS, CDR2 SASEGT. The junction had 5 bases not matched to a gene; V was cut back by 2 bases and J by 5 bases. The CDR3 sequence is 15 residues long. CDR3 DNA sequence: TGTGCCAGCAGTGAAAGGACAGGGGGCGGCCACGAGCAGTACTTC. Translated, it gives CASSERTGGGHEQYF.

V is TRBV19 and J is TRBJ1-1; the D is unclear. CDR3 length: 16 residues. The germline V gene encodes CDR1 LNHDA and CDR2 SQIVND (reference sequence). The V end was cut by 7 bases, the J end by 1 base, with 19 bases between. CDR3 nucleotide sequence: TGTGCCAGTAAAGTACGCAGGCGAGTCCGGAACACTGAAGCTTTCTTT. Amino acid sequence: CASKVRRRVRNTEAFF.

The V gene is TRBV7-8, the J gene TRBJ1-1; TRBD1 agrees at 9 bases. Germline assignment: CDR1 SGHVS and CDR2 FQNEAQ. V shed 4 bases and J 5 bases; nucleotides not matched to a gene: 8. CDR3 length: 15 residues. The CDR3 loop reads CASSSSTGGRTEAFF. The DNA for the CDR3 is TGTGCCAGCAGCTCCTCGACAGGGGGGCGAACTGAAGCTTTCTTT.

This chain uses TRBV28 with TRBJ2-1; 9 bases fit TRBD1. CDR1 is MDHEN and CDR2 is SYDVKM in the germline V gene. This CDR3 has 17 amino acids. The V segment lost 5 bases and the J segment 7 bases; nucleotides outside the gene matches: 15. The CDR3, as DNA: TGTGCCAGCAGTCCATCCCCGGGGACAGGGACGATAAATGAGCAGTTCTTC. Amino acid sequence: CASSPSPGTGTINEQFF.

This clone has a handful of counts. The junction departs from the called germline gene at one end, perhaps through a read error. The chain links TRBV6-4 to TRBJ2-7, with D possibly matching TRBD1 (6 bases). The CDR3 runs 11 residues. The germline V gene encodes CDR1 MRHNA and CDR2 SNTAGT. The DNA for the CDR3 is TGTGCCAGCAGTGATAGGACAGAGACGGACTTC. Amino acid sequence: CASSDRTETDF.

The chain is built from TRBV4-3 and TRBJ2-2, with 7 bases aligning to TRBD1. The germline CDR1 and CDR2 sequences are LGHNA and YSLEER. V trimming: 0 bases; J trimming: 5 bases; junction bases outside the gene matches: 9. This CDR3 is 17 amino acids long. CDR3 region: CASSQDPRQGSTGELFF. The DNA for the CDR3 is TGCGCCAGCAGCCAAGATCCCAGACAGGGTTCAACCGGGGAGCTGTTTTTT.

This clone was seen a single time. This rearrangement joins TRBV20-1 to TRBJ2-7; D remains unclear. The CDR3 has 14 amino acids. Trimming removed 3 bases from V and 5 bases from J, with 17 bases in between. Germline loops: CDR1 DFQATT, CDR2 SNEGSKA (reference sequence). The DNA for the CDR3 is TGCAGTGCTAGTATAGTCCAGCGAGTGGACGAGCAGTACTTC. It encodes CSASIVQRVDEQYF.

The chain joins TRBV2 to TRBJ1-1, with a weak D call TRBD1 (5 bases). The V end lost 8 bases, the J end lost 1 base, and 14 bases lay between the germline ends. This CDR3 has 14 amino acids. From germline, CDR1 is SNHLY and CDR2 FYNNEI. The CDR3 here is CASCLTDTNTEAFF. DNA for the CDR3: TGTGCCAGCTGCTTGACAGACACGAACACTGAAGCTTTCTTT.

The rearrangement joins TRBV19 to TRBJ2-1, with TRBD1 matching over 7 bases. Germline CDR1 reads LNHDA; CDR2 reads SQIVND (reference sequence). This CDR3 spans 16 amino acids. J lost 7 bases, V lost 6 bases, and 15 bases had no gene match. Here the CDR3 DNA reads TGTGCCAGTAGGCTCCTAACCGGGACAGCTAAGAATGAGCAGTTCTTC. Encoded protein: CASRLLTGTAKNEQFF.

The chain has TRBV6-5 and TRBJ2-7, with 7 bases lining up with TRBD1. V lost 2 bases to trimming and J lost 6 bases; unmatched junction nucleotides: 1. The CDR3 spans 12 residues. Germline V gene lookup returns CDR1 MNHEY and CDR2 SVGAGI. The CDR3: CASSYHRGEQYF. The CDR3 region has the DNA TGTGCCAGCAGTTACCACAGGGGCGAGCAGTACTTC.

This chain uses TRBV6-5 with TRBJ1-3; D gene unclear. V was trimmed by 0 bases and J by 2 bases, leaving 8 bases between them. Germline-derived CDR1 and CDR2 are MNHEY and SVGAGI. The CDR3 has 15 residues. The CDR3 DNA reads TGTGCCAGCAGTTACTCAGGGTTCCCTGGAAACACCATATATTTT. Translating gives CASSYSGFPGNTIYF.

The chain has TRBV7-2 and TRBJ2-1; no clear D. The length of the CDR3 is 13 residues. The ends were cut back, 3 bases at V and 9 bases at J, with 12 bases in the middle. Germline loops: CDR1 SGHTA, CDR2 FQGNSA. CDR3 bases: TGTGCCAGCAGCTTTTTGCCTCTCGGTGAGCAGTTCTTC. This sequence encodes CASSFLPLGEQFF.

CDR3 residues: CASSVSYRGQGGNTIYF. DNA of the CDR3: TGTGCCAGCAGCGTTTCTTACAGGGGGCAGGGTGGAAACACCATATATTTT. V gene TRBV9 combines with J gene TRBJ1-3; 9 nucleotides match TRBD1. The germline V gene encodes CDR1 SGDLS and CDR2 YYNGEE. The CDR3 loop spans 17 amino acids. Trimming removed 2 bases from V and 3 bases from J; junction bases left unmatched: 9.

For this clone: The junction departs from germline at one end; a sequencing error may be responsible. J is TRBJ1-1 and V is TRBV5-1; 10 nucleotides agree with TRBD1. This CDR3 has 17 amino acids. Germline V CDR1 and CDR2: SGHRS, YFSETQ. The CDR3 loop reads CASSSGQGVTSNAEAFF. CDR3 in DNA: TGCGCCAGCAGCTCAGGACAGGGGGTCACCTCGAACGCTGAAGCTTTCTTT.

The chain links TRBV27 to TRBJ1-1; the D is unclear. The CDR3 consists of 12 residues. CDR1 MNHEY and CDR2 SMNVEV come from the germline V gene (reference sequence). V was pared by 4 bases and J by 11 bases, with 14 bases between. The CDR3 here is CASSYPGGVAFF. The CDR3 DNA reads TGTGCCAGCAGTTACCCTGGTGGGGTGGCTTTCTTT.

The J gene is TRBJ1-1, the V gene TRBV5-4, with D hard to call. This CDR3 comprises 15 residues. V was pared by 3 bases and J by 2 bases, with 14 bases between. The germline V gene has CDR1 SGHNT and CDR2 YYREEE (reference sequence). This CDR3 reads CASSSLVARNTEAFF. In DNA form, the CDR3 reads TGTGCCAGCAGCTCTCTTGTCGCTAGAAACACTGAAGCTTTCTTT. Full variable domain (rest looked up from reference TRBV5-4 and TRBJ1-1): ETGVTQSPTHLIKTRGQQVTLRCSSQSGHNTVSWYQQALGQGPQFIFQYYREEENGRGNFPPRFSGLQFPNYSSELNVNALELDDSALYLCASSSLVARNTEAFFGQGTRLTVV.

The V gene is TRBV2, the J gene TRBJ1-2; no firm D call. The CDR3 spans 15 residues. The V end lost 1 base, the J end lost 4 bases, and 13 bases lay between the germline ends. The V gene's germline CDR1 is SNHLY and CDR2 FYNNEI. In DNA form, the CDR3 reads TGTGCCAGCAGTGAAGGACCTTCTGTAGCCTATGGCTACACCTTC. Translating gives CASSEGPSVAYGYTF.

V usage is TRBV28 and J usage is TRBJ2-4; D gene ambiguous. The CDR3 is made up of 13 amino acids. The germline gives CDR1 MDHEN, CDR2 SYDVKM. Trimming removed 1 base at V and 5 bases at J, with 6 bases between. The chain's CDR3 is CASSLYPQNIQYF. In DNA, the CDR3 is TGTGCCAGCAGTTTATATCCCCAAAACATTCAGTACTTC. Based on the CDR3 plus reference TRBV28 and TRBJ2-4, the full variable domain is DVKVTQSSRYLVKRTGEKVFLECVQDMDHENMFWYRQDPGLGLRLIYFSYDVKMKEKGDIPEGYSVSREKKERFSLILESASTNQTSMYLCASSLYPQNIQYFGAGTRLSVL.

This chain links TRBV7-9 with TRBJ1-4; 9 positions match TRBD1. This CDR3 has 14 amino acids. V was pared by 7 bases and J by 5 bases, with 5 bases of the junction left unmatched. Looked up from germline, CDR1 is SEHNR and CDR2 is FQNEAQ (reference sequence). The CDR3 nucleotides are TGTGCCAGCACCCCCGGGACAGGGAATGAAAAACTGTTTTTT. As protein: CASTPGTGNEKLFF.

CDR3 region: CASSEVERGAADTQYF. Here the CDR3 DNA reads TGTGCCAGCAGTGAAGTAGAGCGGGGGGCCGCGGATACGCAGTATTTT. This chain joins TRBV2 and TRBJ2-3; 9 positions agree with TRBD2. The V gene end was trimmed by 1 base and the J gene end by 6 bases; junction bases not matched to a gene: 8. Germline V gives CDR1 SNHLY, CDR2 FYNNEI. There are 16 residues in the CDR3.

The chain links TRBV9 to TRBJ2-7; 8 bases fit TRBD2. V lost 0 bases, J lost 2 bases, and 4 bases stayed unmatched. Germline lookup yields CDR1 SGDLS and CDR2 YYNGEE. This CDR3 spans 15 amino acids. Written as DNA, the CDR3 is TGTGCCAGCAGCGTAGATACGGGAGGGCCCTACGAGCAGTACTTC. This translates into CASSVDTGGPYEQYF. Drawing the rest from reference TRBV9 and TRBJ2-7, the complete variable domain is DSGVTQTPKHLITATGQRVTLRCSPRSGDLSVYWYQQSLDQGLQFLIQYYNGEERAKGNILERFSAQQFPDLHSELNLSSLELGDSALYFCASSVDTGGPYEQYFGPGTRLTVT.

V is TRBV4-3 and J is TRBJ2-1, with a tentative D call TRBD1 (6 bases). Trimming removed 3 bases at V and 4 bases at J, with 13 bases between. Germline CDR1 LGHNA, CDR2 YSLEER. This CDR3 spans 15 amino acids. The CDR3 coding sequence is TGCGCCAGCAGCCATGCCGGGACACTTTACAATGAGCAGTTCTTC. Translated: CASSHAGTLYNEQFF.